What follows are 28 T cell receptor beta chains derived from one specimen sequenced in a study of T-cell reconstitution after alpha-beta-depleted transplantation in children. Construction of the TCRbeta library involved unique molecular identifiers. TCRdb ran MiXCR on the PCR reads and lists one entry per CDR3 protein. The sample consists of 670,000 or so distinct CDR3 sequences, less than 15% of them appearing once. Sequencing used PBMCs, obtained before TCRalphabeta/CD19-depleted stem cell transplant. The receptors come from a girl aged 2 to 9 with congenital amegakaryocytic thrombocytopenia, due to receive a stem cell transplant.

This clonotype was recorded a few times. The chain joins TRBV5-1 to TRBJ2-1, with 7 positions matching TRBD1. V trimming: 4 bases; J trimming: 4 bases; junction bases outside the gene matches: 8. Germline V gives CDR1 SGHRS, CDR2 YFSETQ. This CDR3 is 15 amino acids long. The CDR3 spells CASSTTGTVYNEQFF. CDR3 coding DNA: TGCGCCAGCAGCACCACCGGGACAGTTTACAATGAGCAGTTCTTC.

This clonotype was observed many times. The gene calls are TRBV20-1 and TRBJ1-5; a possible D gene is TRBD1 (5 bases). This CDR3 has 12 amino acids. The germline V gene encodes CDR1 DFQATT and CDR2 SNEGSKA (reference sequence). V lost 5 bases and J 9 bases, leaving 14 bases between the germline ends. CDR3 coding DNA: TGCAGTGCTTCGCGAATAAGGGGGCCCCAGCATTTT. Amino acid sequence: CSASRIRGPQHF.

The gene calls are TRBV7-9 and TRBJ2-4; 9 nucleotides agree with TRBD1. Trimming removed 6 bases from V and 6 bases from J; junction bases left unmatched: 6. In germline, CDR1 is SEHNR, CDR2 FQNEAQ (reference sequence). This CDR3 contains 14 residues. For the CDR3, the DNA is TGTGCCAGCAGGCGCTGGGACAGGGTAAACATTCAGTACTTC. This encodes CASRRWDRVNIQYF.

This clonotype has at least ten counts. The CDR3 here is CASSVSGDTQYF. CDR3 in DNA: TGCGCCAGCAGCGTTAGCGGAGATACGCAGTATTTT. The chain is built from TRBV5-1 and TRBJ2-3; TRBD2 is a possible D gene (6 bases). Germline values: CDR1 SGHRS, CDR2 YFSETQ. The length of the CDR3 is 12 residues. The V end lost 4 bases, the J end lost 5 bases, and 8 bases lay between the germline ends.

As DNA, the CDR3 is TGTGCCAGCAGCCTTGTCCCGGGACAGGGGTTGGACGAGCAGTACTTC. Translating gives CASSLVPGQGLDEQYF. The V gene is TRBV4-2, the J gene TRBJ2-7; the match to TRBD1 covers 10 bases. Germline values: CDR1 LGHNA, CDR2 YNFKEQ. The CDR3 totals 16 residues. V was clipped by 4 bases and J by 5 bases; unmatched bases: 11.

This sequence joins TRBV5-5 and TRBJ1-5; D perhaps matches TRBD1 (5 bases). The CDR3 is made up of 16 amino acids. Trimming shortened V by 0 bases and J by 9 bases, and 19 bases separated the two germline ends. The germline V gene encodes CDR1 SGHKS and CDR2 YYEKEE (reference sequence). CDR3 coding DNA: TGTGCCAGCAGCTTGGGGGCAGCGCAGGGAGGAGGGCCCCAGCATTTT. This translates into CASSLGAAQGGGPQHF.

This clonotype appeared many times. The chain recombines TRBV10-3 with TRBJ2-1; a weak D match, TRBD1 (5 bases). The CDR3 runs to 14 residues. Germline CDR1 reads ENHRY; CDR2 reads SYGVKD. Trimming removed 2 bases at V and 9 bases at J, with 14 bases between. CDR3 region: CAISEESLRGEQFF. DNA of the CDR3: TGTGCCATCAGTGAGGAAAGCCTTAGGGGTGAGCAGTTCTTC.

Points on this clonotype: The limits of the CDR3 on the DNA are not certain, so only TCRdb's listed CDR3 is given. CDR3 protein: CASSLVGTGAPLLRV. This sequence joins TRBV27 and TRBJ2-7; the D call in the table, TRBD1, was not verified against the DNA. Per the germline V gene, CDR1 is MNHEY and CDR2 is SMNVEV (reference sequence). The CDR3 comprises 15 residues, both ends counted.

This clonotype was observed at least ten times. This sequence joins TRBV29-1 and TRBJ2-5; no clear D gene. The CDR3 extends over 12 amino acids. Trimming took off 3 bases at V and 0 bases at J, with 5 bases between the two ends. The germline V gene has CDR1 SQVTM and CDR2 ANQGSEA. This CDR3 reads CSVDEYQETQYF. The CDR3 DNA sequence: TGCAGCGTTGATGAGTACCAAGAGACCCAGTACTTC.

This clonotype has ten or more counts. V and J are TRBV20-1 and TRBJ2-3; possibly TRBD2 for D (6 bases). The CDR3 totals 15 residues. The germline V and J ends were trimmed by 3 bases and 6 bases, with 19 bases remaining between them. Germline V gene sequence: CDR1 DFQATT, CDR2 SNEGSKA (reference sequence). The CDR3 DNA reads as TGCAGTGCTAGGGAGGAGGGACCTCACTGGGATACGCAGTATTTT. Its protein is CSAREEGPHWDTQYF.

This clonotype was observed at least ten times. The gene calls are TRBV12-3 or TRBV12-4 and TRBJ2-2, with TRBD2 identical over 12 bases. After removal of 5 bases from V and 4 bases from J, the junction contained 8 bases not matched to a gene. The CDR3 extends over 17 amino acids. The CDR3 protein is CASSHKSSGRATGELFF. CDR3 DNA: TGTGCCAGCAGTCACAAATCTAGCGGGAGGGCCACCGGGGAGCTGTTTTTT.

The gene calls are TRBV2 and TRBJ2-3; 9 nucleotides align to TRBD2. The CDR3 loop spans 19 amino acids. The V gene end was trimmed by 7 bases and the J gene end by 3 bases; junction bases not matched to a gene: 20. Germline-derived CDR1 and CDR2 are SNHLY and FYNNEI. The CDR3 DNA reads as TGTGCCAGCACCTACTTACCGGCGGGAGGGCTAGCCCAAACAGATACGCAGTATTTT. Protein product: CASTYLPAGGLAQTDTQYF.

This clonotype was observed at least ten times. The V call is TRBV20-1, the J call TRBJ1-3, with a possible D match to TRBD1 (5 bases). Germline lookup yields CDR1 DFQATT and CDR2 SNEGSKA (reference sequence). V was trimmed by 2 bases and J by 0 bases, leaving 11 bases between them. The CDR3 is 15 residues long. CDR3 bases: TGCAGTGCTAGACCCGACAGAGCCTCTGGAAACACCATATATTTT. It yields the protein CSARPDRASGNTIYF.

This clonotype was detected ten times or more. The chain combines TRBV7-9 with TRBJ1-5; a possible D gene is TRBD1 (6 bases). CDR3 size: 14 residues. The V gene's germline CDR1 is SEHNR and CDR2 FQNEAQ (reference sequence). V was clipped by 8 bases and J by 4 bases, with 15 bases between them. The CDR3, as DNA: TGTGCCAGCGGTGGTCTGGACAGTAATCAGCCCCAGCATTTT. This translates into CASGGLDSNQPQHF.

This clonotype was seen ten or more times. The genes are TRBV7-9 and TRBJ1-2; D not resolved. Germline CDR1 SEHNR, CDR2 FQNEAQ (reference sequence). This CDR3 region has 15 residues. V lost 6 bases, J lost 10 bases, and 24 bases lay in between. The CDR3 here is CASSIRGSRTIIYTF. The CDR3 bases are TGTGCCAGCAGTATCCGAGGGTCTAGAACTATTATCTACACCTTC.

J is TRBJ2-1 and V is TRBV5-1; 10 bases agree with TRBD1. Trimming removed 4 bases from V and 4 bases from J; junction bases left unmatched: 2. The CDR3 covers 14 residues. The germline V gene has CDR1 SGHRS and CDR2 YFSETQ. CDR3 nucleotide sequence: TGCGCCAGCAGCGAGGGACAGGGGTACAATGAGCAGTTCTTC. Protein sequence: CASSEGQGYNEQFF.

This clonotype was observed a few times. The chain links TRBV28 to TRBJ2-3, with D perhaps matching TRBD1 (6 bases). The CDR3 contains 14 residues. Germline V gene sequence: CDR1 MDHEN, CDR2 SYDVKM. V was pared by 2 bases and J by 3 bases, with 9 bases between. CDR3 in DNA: TGTGCCAGCAGTTTACAGGGGCCAACAGATACGCAGTATTTT. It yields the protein CASSLQGPTDTQYF. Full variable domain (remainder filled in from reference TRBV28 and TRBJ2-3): DVKVTQSSRYLVKRTGEKVFLECVQDMDHENMFWYRQDPGLGLRLIYFSYDVKMKEKGDIPEGYSVSREKKERFSLILESASTNQTSMYLCASSLQGPTDTQYFGPGTRLTVL.

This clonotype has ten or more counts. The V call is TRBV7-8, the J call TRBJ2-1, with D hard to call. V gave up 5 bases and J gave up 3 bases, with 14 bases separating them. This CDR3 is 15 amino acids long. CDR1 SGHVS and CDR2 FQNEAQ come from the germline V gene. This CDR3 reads CASSPVEHFYNEQFF. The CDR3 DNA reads TGTGCCAGCAGCCCAGTGGAGCACTTCTACAATGAGCAGTTCTTC.

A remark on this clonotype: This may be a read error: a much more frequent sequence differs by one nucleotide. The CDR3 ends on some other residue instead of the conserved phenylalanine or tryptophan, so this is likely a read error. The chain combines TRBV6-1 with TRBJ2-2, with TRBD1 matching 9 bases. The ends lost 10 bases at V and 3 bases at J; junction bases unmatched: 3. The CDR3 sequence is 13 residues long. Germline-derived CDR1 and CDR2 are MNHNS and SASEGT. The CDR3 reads CATTGGHTGELFL. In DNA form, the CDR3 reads TGTGCCACCACAGGGGGCCACACCGGGGAGCTGTTTTTA.

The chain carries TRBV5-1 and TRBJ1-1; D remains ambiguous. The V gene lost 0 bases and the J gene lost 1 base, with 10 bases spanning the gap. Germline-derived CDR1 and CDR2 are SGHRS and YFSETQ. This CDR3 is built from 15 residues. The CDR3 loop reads CASSLGDGPNTEAFF. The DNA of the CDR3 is TGCGCCAGCAGCTTGGGCGACGGGCCGAACACTGAAGCTTTCTTT.

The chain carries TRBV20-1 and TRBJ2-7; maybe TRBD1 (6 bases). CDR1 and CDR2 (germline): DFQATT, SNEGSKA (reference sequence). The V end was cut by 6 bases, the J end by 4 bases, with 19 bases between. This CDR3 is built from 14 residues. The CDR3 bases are TGCAGTGCCCCACCCCAGGGGCGAGGGTACGAGCAGTACTTC. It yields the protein CSAPPQGRGYEQYF.

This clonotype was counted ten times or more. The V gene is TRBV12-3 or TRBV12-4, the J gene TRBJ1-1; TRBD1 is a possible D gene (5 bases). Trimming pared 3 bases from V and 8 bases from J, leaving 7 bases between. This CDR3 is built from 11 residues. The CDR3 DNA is TGTGCCAGCAGTTTGGGGCAGGAAGCTTTCTTT. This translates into CASSLGQEAFF.

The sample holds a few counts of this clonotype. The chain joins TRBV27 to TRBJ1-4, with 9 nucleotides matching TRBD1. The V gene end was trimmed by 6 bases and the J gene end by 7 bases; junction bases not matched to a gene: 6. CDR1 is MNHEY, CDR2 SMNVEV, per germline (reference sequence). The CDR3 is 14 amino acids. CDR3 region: CASSRTGEGEKLFF. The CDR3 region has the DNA TGTGCCAGCAGCAGGACAGGGGAGGGTGAAAAACTGTTTTTT. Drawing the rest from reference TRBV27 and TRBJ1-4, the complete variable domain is EAQVTQNPRYLITVTGKKLTVTCSQNMNHEYMSWYRQDPGLGLRQIYYSMNVEVTDKGDVPEGYKVSRKEKRNFPLILESPSPNQTSLYFCASSRTGEGEKLFFGSGTQLSVL.

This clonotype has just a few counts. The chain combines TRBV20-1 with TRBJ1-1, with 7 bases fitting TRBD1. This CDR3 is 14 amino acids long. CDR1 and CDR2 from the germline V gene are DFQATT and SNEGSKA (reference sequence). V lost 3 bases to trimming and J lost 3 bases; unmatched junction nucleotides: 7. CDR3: CSASERTGYTEAFF. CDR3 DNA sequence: TGCAGTGCTAGTGAGAGGACAGGCTACACTGAAGCTTTCTTT.

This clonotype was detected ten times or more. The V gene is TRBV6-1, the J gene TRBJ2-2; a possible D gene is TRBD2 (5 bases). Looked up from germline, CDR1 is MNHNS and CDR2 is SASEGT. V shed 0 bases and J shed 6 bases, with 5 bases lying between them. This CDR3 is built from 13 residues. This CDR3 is CASSEARAGELFF. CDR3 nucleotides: TGTGCCAGCAGTGAAGCGAGGGCCGGGGAGCTGTTTTTT.

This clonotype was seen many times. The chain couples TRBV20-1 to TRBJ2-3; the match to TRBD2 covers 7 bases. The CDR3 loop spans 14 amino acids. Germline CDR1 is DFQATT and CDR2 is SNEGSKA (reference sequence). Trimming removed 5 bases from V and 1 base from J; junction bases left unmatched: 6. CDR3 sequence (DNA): TGCAGTGCTGGGAGAGCGGGACGCACAGATACGCAGTATTTT. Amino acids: CSAGRAGRTDTQYF.

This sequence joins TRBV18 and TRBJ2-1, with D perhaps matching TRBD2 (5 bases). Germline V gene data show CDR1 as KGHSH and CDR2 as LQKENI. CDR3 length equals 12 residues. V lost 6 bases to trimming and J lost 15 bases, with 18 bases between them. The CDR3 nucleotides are TGTGCCAGCTCCCCCGCTAGCCCCCAGCTGTTCTTC. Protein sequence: CASSPASPQLFF.

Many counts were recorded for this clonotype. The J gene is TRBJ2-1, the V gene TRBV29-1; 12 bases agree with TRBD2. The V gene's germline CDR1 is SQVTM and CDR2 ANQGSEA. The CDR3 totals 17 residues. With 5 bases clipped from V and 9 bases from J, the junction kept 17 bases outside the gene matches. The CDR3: CSVPGLAGKGRYGEQFF. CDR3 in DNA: TGCAGCGTTCCTGGACTAGCGGGAAAAGGTCGGTATGGTGAGCAGTTCTTC.